These 15 T cell receptor beta chains came from one sample sequenced in a study of early T cells in non-severe SARS-CoV-2 infection. TCRdb fed the 5' RACE reads into MiXCR, producing one record per CDR3 protein. The sample consists of 70,000 or so distinct CDR3 sequences, 10% to 15% of them appearing once. Sample: whole blood. These receptors all stem from an adult who was a healthcare worker with PCR-confirmed SARS-CoV-2 infection or an uninfected control (not recorded which).

This chain links TRBV12-3 or TRBV12-4 with TRBJ2-2; D possibly corresponds to TRBD1 (5 bases). The CDR3 loop spans 12 amino acids. Trimming took off 8 bases at V and 3 bases at J, with 7 bases between the two ends. The DNA for the CDR3 is TGTGCCAGCCGACAGCACACCGGGGAGCTGTTTTTT. Translated: CASRQHTGELFF.

The chain has TRBV10-3 and TRBJ2-1, with D possibly being TRBD1 (5 bases). Germline CDR1 is ENHRY and CDR2 is SYGVKD. V lost 6 bases to trimming and J lost 8 bases, with 8 bases between them. The CDR3 consists of 11 residues. For the CDR3, the DNA is TGTGCCATCAGCCAGGGCGATGAGCAGTTCTTC. This translates into CAISQGDEQFF.

This clonotype was found a few times. This chain joins TRBV7-2 and TRBJ2-2; no firm D call. The CDR3 loop spans 15 amino acids. Trimming pared 2 bases from V and 5 bases from J, leaving 12 bases between. CDR1 SGHTA and CDR2 FQGNSA come from the germline V gene. Here the CDR3 reads CASSLISGGTGELFF. The CDR3 nucleotides are TGTGCCAGCAGCTTAATTTCGGGCGGTACCGGGGAGCTGTTTTTT.

This clonotype was detected many times. The genes are TRBV7-9 and TRBJ2-7; a weak D match, TRBD2 (5 bases). V lost 3 bases, J lost 2 bases, and 11 bases lay in between. Germline assignment: CDR1 SEHNR and CDR2 FQNEAQ (reference sequence). The CDR3 runs to 14 residues. In DNA form, the CDR3 reads TGTGCCAGCAGCTTTCCCCGGGGTCCCTACGAGCAGTACTTC. This codes for CASSFPRGPYEQYF.

This clonotype was counted only a few times. The J gene is TRBJ2-7, the V gene TRBV27; D not certain. This CDR3 is 15 amino acids long. Germline V CDR1 and CDR2: MNHEY, SMNVEV (reference sequence). V was trimmed by 3 bases and J by 3 bases, leaving 15 bases between them. In DNA, the CDR3 is TGTGCCAGCAGTTTTGGGTCTCCGTCCAGCTACGAGCAGTACTTC. Its protein product is CASSFGSPSSYEQYF.

The chain combines TRBV12-3 or TRBV12-4 with TRBJ2-2; D is possibly TRBD2 (5 bases). Trimming removed 7 bases at V and 2 bases at J, with 14 bases between. This CDR3 is built from 15 residues. Here the CDR3 reads CASIVAAGNTGELFF. CDR3 DNA: TGTGCCAGCATCGTGGCGGCGGGTAACACCGGGGAGCTGTTTTTT.

The chain combines TRBV10-2 with TRBJ2-1, with D possibly matching TRBD1 (5 bases). V was clipped by 6 bases and J by 4 bases, with 10 bases between them. The germline gives CDR1 WSHSY, CDR2 SAAADI. The CDR3 covers 13 residues. The CDR3 protein is CASSVDRYNEQFF. CDR3 in DNA: TGCGCCAGCAGCGTCGACAGATACAATGAGCAGTTCTTC.

V and J are TRBV27 and TRBJ2-7, with D unclear. The CDR3 is 14 residues long. Trimming removed 5 bases at V and 5 bases at J, with 16 bases between. Germline V gene sequence: CDR1 MNHEY, CDR2 SMNVEV (reference sequence). As DNA, the CDR3 is TGTGCCAGCAGTGTTAGGGTCCCCCCGGACGAGCAGTACTTC. This codes for CASSVRVPPDEQYF.

In its sample, this clonotype was seen a few times. The chain carries TRBV7-8 and TRBJ2-5; a possible D gene is TRBD1 (5 bases). CDR3 size: 14 residues. CDR1 and CDR2 from the germline V gene are SGHVS and FQNEAQ. The ends were cut back, 2 bases at V and 2 bases at J, with 9 bases in the middle. The CDR3 coding sequence is TGTGCCAGCAGCTTAAGGGGCAGGCAAGAGACCCAGTACTTC. Amino acids: CASSLRGRQETQYF.

In this sample, this clonotype turned up a few times. V gene TRBV27 combines with J gene TRBJ2-7, with D unclear. The CDR3 is 14 residues long. Per germline, CDR1 MNHEY and CDR2 SMNVEV (reference sequence). V was shortened by 1 base and J by 2 bases, with 9 bases between the two germline ends. DNA of the CDR3: TGTGCCAGCAGTTTATACCCTGGTACCTACGAGCAGTACTTC. Translation: CASSLYPGTYEQYF.

The genes are TRBV19 and TRBJ2-4; the D is unclear. Germline V gene data show CDR1 as LNHDA and CDR2 as SQIVND (reference sequence). Between the trimmed V and J ends, which lost 0 bases and 1 base, there was a span of 16 bases. The CDR3 contains 18 residues. CDR3 bases: TGTGCCAGTAGTATAGATGGCGCGGTGGTTACGGCCAAAAACATTCAGTACTTC. Translation: CASSIDGAVVTAKNIQYF. The full variable domain, completed using reference TRBV19 and TRBJ2-4, is DGGITQSPKYLFRKEGQNVTLSCEQNLNHDAMYWYRQDPGQGLRLIYYSQIVNDFQKGDIAEGYSVSREKKESFPLTVTSAQKNPTAFYLCASSIDGAVVTAKNIQYFGAGTRLSVL.

V usage is TRBV9 and J usage is TRBJ1-5; D gene ambiguous. V was cut by 0 bases and J by 5 bases, with 3 bases left in between. The CDR3 is 12 amino acids. Germline V gene sequence: CDR1 SGDLS, CDR2 YYNGEE. Here the CDR3 reads CASSVGDQPQHF. In DNA form, the CDR3 reads TGTGCCAGCAGCGTAGGTGATCAGCCCCAGCATTTT.

V and J are TRBV6-5 and TRBJ1-2, with no clear D. Germline V gene lookup returns CDR1 MNHEY and CDR2 SVGAGI. Trimming pared 4 bases from V and 7 bases from J, leaving 16 bases between. CDR3 size: 14 residues. DNA for the CDR3: TGTGCCAGCAGTTCCCCCGCGCCCCGGGGTGGCTACACCTTC. Amino acid sequence: CASSSPAPRGGYTF.

This clonotype was seen repeatedly, ten times or more. This rearrangement joins TRBV14 to TRBJ2-3; 7 nucleotides match TRBD2. Germline V gene sequence: CDR1 SGHDN, CDR2 FVKESK. This CDR3 contains 15 residues. Germline trimming cut 1 base from V and 6 bases from J; bases unmatched to any gene: 7. The CDR3 loop is CASSQAWTSRDTQYF. In nucleotides, the CDR3 is TGTGCCAGCAGCCAAGCCTGGACTAGTCGCGATACGCAGTATTTT.

The chain couples TRBV11-1 to TRBJ1-1; D may be TRBD1 (5 bases). Germline CDR1 SGHAT, CDR2 FQDESV (reference sequence). CDR3 length equals 15 residues. Trimming took off 5 bases at V and 1 base at J, with 14 bases between the two ends. The CDR3 DNA sequence: TGTGCCAGCAGCCCGAGACAGCCCAAGAACACTGAAGCTTTCTTT. Amino acid sequence: CASSPRQPKNTEAFF.